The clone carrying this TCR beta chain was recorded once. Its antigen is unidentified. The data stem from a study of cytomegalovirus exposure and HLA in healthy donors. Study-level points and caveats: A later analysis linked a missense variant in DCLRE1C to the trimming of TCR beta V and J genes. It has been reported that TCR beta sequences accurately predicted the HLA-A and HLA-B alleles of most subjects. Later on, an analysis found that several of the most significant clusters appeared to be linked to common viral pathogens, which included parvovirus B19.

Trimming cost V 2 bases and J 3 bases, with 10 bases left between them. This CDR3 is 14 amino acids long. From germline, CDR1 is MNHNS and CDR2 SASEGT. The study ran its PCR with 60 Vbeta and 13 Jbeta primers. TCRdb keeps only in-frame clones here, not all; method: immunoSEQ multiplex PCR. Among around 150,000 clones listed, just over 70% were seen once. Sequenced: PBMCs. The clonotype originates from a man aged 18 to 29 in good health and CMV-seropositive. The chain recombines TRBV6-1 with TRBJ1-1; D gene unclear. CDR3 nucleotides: TGTGCCAGCAGTGAACTAGCAGTGGACACTGAAGCTTTCTTT. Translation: CASSELAVDTEAFF.